This T cell receptor (beta chain) appears in the sequencing data of a study of T-cell reconstitution after alpha-beta-depleted transplantation in children. Study outcomes and limitations: T cells produced anew were the main source of T-cell counts and diversity one year after transplant. The study reportedly traced alpha-beta T cells about two months after transplant to several hundred expanded graft clones.

Turning to this clonotype: Its target is unknown.

The library targeted TCRbeta and was prepared with unique molecular identifiers. TCRdb passed the PCR reads through MiXCR, listing each CDR3 protein once. The repertoire consists of 900,000 or so distinct CDR3 sequences, with roughly 15% occurring once and the leading ten covering 5%. Per the germline V gene, CDR1 is ENHRY and CDR2 is SYGVKD. J was trimmed by 7 bases and V by 4 bases; bases with no gene match: 7. The CDR3 is 14 residues long. V usage is TRBV10-3 and J usage is TRBJ1-5; 7 bases match TRBD1. The sequencing here drew on PBMCs, mostly from graft donor cells, taken 360 days after TCRalphabeta/CD19-depleted stem cell transplant. This TCR came from a male patient between 5 and 17 years old who had a stem cell transplant for acute lymphoblastic leukemia, so the T cells may come from the graft donor. For the CDR3, the DNA is TGTGCCATCAGTGCGACAGGGTTAGGCCAGCCCCAGCATTTT. Translating it yields CAISATGLGQPQHF.